This T cell receptor (beta chain) was retrieved from a study of glioma-infiltrating T cells after dendritic cell vaccination. The data were produced by immunoSEQ multiplex PCR, yet TCRdb's version contains in-frame clones alone and is incomplete. Of tens of thousands of clones listed, about 76% are singletons. The CDR3 runs 17 residues. The germline V and J ends were trimmed by 1 base and 4 bases, with 19 bases remaining between them. Per the germline V gene, CDR1 is LNHDA and CDR2 is SQIVND (reference sequence). The input for sequencing was blood, taken before dendritic cell vaccination. This clonotype originated in a human donor with glioblastoma. The J gene is TRBJ1-1, the V gene TRBV19, with D hard to call. The DNA for the CDR3 is TGTGCCAGTAGTATAGGGAGGATGGACGGTTTAGCCACTGAAGCTTTCTTT. It translates to CASSIGRMDGLATEAFF. Complete variable domain (other parts from reference TRBV19 and TRBJ1-1): DGGITQSPKYLFRKEGQNVTLSCEQNLNHDAMYWYRQDPGQGLRLIYYSQIVNDFQKGDIAEGYSVSREKKESFPLTVTSAQKNPTAFYLCASSIGRMDGLATEAFFGQGTRLTVV.